Below are 29 T cell receptor beta chains sequenced from a single sample in a study of blood T cell repertoires in COVID-19. Measured with immunoSEQ multiplex PCR; TCRdb has only the in-frame clones, and not every one. This table has around 97,000 clones, about 86% appearing once. Sequencing was carried out using peripheral blood. The receptors were gathered from a human donor in a cohort sampled during active COVID-19.

This sequence joins TRBV4-1 and TRBJ1-6; perhaps TRBD1 as D (5 bases). V gave up 0 bases and J gave up 0 bases, with 9 bases separating them. The length of the CDR3 is 17 residues. The germline CDR1 and CDR2 sequences are MGHRA and YSYEKL. The CDR3 reads CASSQDGAYSYNSPLHF. Here the CDR3 DNA reads TGCGCCAGCAGCCAAGATGGGGCATACTCCTATAATTCACCCCTCCACTTT.

The chain recombines TRBV28 with TRBJ2-5; tentatively, D is TRBD2 (7 bases). The germline CDR1 and CDR2 sequences are MDHEN and SYDVKM. Trimming shortened V by 3 bases and J by 7 bases, and 12 bases separated the two germline ends. The CDR3 runs 13 residues. Here the CDR3 reads CASSLGGPGTQYF. The CDR3 nucleotides read TGTGCCAGCAGTTTGGGGGGGCCGGGGACCCAGTACTTC.

V gene TRBV29-1 combines with J gene TRBJ2-5; 7 bases are a match to TRBD1. CDR1 is SQVTM, CDR2 ANQGSEA, per germline. J was trimmed by 3 bases and V by 7 bases; bases with no gene match: 5. The CDR3 runs to 12 residues. CDR3 bases: TGCAGCGCTGACAGGGTTGAAGAGACCCAGTACTTC. Protein sequence: CSADRVEETQYF.

This chain uses TRBV5-1 with TRBJ1-2; tentatively, D is TRBD1 (6 bases). The CDR3 consists of 17 residues. Trimming removed 4 bases at V and 0 bases at J, with 19 bases between. CDR1 and CDR2 from the germline V gene are SGHRS and YFSETQ. The CDR3 region is CASSPMPQGTANYGYTF. The CDR3 DNA follows: TGCGCCAGCAGCCCGATGCCCCAGGGGACGGCTAACTATGGCTACACCTTC.

V is TRBV9 and J is TRBJ2-3; 10 bases fit TRBD2. Germline trimming cut 4 bases from V and 5 bases from J; bases unmatched to any gene: 7. CDR1 SGDLS and CDR2 YYNGEE come from the germline V gene. The CDR3 extends over 15 amino acids. The CDR3 here is CASSRGTSGKDTQYF. DNA of the CDR3: TGTGCCAGCAGCCGAGGAACTAGCGGGAAAGATACGCAGTATTTT.

CDR3 bases: TGTGCCAGCTCCGGGACAGTCTACAATGAGCAGTTCTTC. This encodes CASSGTVYNEQFF. The chain has TRBV11-2 and TRBJ2-1; the match to TRBD1 covers 7 bases. V trimming: 8 bases; J trimming: 3 bases; junction bases outside the gene matches: 4. Germline CDR1 SGHAT, CDR2 FQNNGV. The CDR3 runs 13 residues. The full variable domain, rest sourced from reference TRBV11-2 and TRBJ2-1, is EAGVAQSPRYKIIEKRQSVAFWCNPISGHATLYWYQQILGQGPKLLIQFQNNGVVDDSQLPKDRFSAERLKGVDSTLKIQPAKLEDSAVYLCASSGTVYNEQFFGPGTRLTVL.

J is TRBJ2-3 and V is TRBV14; 8 nucleotides align to TRBD2. This CDR3 is built from 18 residues. J was trimmed by 1 base and V by 0 bases; bases with no gene match: 9. Germline values: CDR1 SGHDN, CDR2 FVKESK. CDR3 in amino acids: CASSQDEIAGWGTDTQYF. As DNA, the CDR3 is TGTGCCAGCAGCCAAGATGAAATAGCGGGATGGGGCACAGATACGCAGTATTTT.

This sequence joins TRBV7-3 and TRBJ2-1; TRBD1 is a possible D gene (6 bases). The CDR3 covers 16 residues. CDR1 and CDR2 (germline): SGHTA, FQGTGA. Trimming cost V 2 bases and J 4 bases, with 15 bases left between them. The CDR3 DNA follows: TGTGCCAGCAGCTTAGGGTCAGGGGCCCAATACAATGAGCAGTTCTTC. Its protein is CASSLGSGAQYNEQFF. Supplemented by reference TRBV7-3 and TRBJ2-1, the full variable domain reads GAGVSQTPSNKVTEKGKYVELRCDPISGHTALYWYRQSLGQGPEFLIYFQGTGAADDSGLPNDRFFAVRPEGSVSTLKIQRTERGDSAVYLCASSLGSGAQYNEQFFGPGTRLTVL.

The chain carries TRBV14 and TRBJ2-7; D is uncertain. This CDR3 has 13 amino acids. The ends were cut back, 1 base at V and 3 bases at J, with 7 bases in the middle. From germline, CDR1 is SGHDN and CDR2 FVKESK. DNA for the CDR3: TGTGCCAGCAGCCAAGGGGCAGTCTACGAGCAGTACTTC. Residues: CASSQGAVYEQYF.

V usage is TRBV6-1 and J usage is TRBJ2-2; D might be TRBD1 (5 bases). The CDR3 is 15 residues long. V was clipped by 0 bases and J by 7 bases, with 12 bases between them. Germline V gives CDR1 MNHNS, CDR2 SASEGT. The CDR3 region has the DNA TGTGCCAGCAGTGAAGCGGGGCAGGGAATCGGGGAGCTGTTTTTT. It specifies CASSEAGQGIGELFF.

This rearrangement joins TRBV11-1 to TRBJ1-3; D is undetermined. Looked up from germline, CDR1 is SGHAT and CDR2 is FQDESV (reference sequence). The V gene lost 0 bases and the J gene lost 2 bases, with 14 bases spanning the gap. This CDR3 contains 17 residues. CDR3 DNA sequence: TGTGCCAGCAGCTTAGCAATTACTGAAACCGCTGGAAACACCATATATTTT. Translated: CASSLAITETAGNTIYF.

This chain joins TRBV28 and TRBJ1-5; D is possibly TRBD1 (5 bases). The V end lost 7 bases, the J end lost 7 bases, and 14 bases lay between the germline ends. This CDR3 is 13 amino acids long. Germline-derived CDR1 and CDR2 are MDHEN and SYDVKM. The CDR3 DNA is TGTGCCAGCACCCCCTGGGGGGGGCAGCCCCAGCATTTT. Protein: CASTPWGGQPQHF. The entire variable domain, with the rest obtained from reference TRBV28 and TRBJ1-5, is as follows: DVKVTQSSRYLVKRTGEKVFLECVQDMDHENMFWYRQDPGLGLRLIYFSYDVKMKEKGDIPEGYSVSREKKERFSLILESASTNQTSMYLCASTPWGGQPQHFGDGTRLSIL.

V usage is TRBV7-9 and J usage is TRBJ1-1; 11 nucleotides match TRBD1. Germline assignment: CDR1 SEHNR and CDR2 FQNEAQ (reference sequence). The CDR3 sequence is 17 residues long. Germline trimming cut 5 bases from V and 3 bases from J; bases unmatched to any gene: 11. The CDR3 loop is CASSPRDRGYGDTEAFF. CDR3 in DNA: TGTGCCAGCAGCCCGAGGGACAGGGGGTATGGGGACACTGAAGCTTTCTTT.

CDR3 sequence reads: CASSDPTGIWLYGYTF. The DNA for the CDR3 is TGTGCCAGCAGCGATCCAACAGGGATTTGGTTGTATGGCTACACCTTC. This chain links TRBV7-2 with TRBJ1-2, with D possibly matching TRBD1 (6 bases). The CDR3 runs to 16 residues. Germline V gene sequence: CDR1 SGHTA, CDR2 FQGNSA. V was pared by 5 bases and J by 5 bases, with 21 bases between.

CDR3 in DNA: TGTGCCAGCAGTTACAGGGTCGGGGCTGAAGCTTTCTTT. Residues: CASSYRVGAEAFF. The genes are TRBV27 and TRBJ1-1, with D tentatively TRBD1 (6 bases). Germline V CDR1 and CDR2: MNHEY, SMNVEV (reference sequence). This CDR3 has 13 residues. Trimming removed 4 bases at V and 6 bases at J, with 12 bases between.

Only one count was recorded for this clone. J is TRBJ2-1 and V is TRBV4-1, with D uncertain. Looked up from germline, CDR1 is MGHRA and CDR2 is YSYEKL. The CDR3 sequence is 11 residues long. V shed 2 bases and J shed 9 bases, with 5 bases lying between them. The DNA for the CDR3 is TGCGCCAGCAGCCAACGGTCTGAGCAGTTCTTC. Its translation: CASSQRSEQFF.

On this clone: A junction end diverges from the germline sequence, so it may reflect a read error. The genes are TRBV28 and TRBJ2-2; D uncertain. The CDR3 consists of 15 residues. Germline CDR1 reads MDHEN; CDR2 reads SYDVKM. CDR3 protein: CASSFLLRNAGELFF. CDR3 bases: TGTGCCAGCAGTTTTTTACTACGGAACGCCGGGGAGCTGTTTTTT.

This chain joins TRBV4-1 and TRBJ2-2; D is possibly TRBD2 (6 bases). CDR3 length equals 16 residues. Trimming removed 2 bases from V and 2 bases from J, with 12 bases in between. Looked up from germline, CDR1 is MGHRA and CDR2 is YSYEKL. CDR3 DNA sequence: TGCGCCAGCAGCCAAACCCCGGGAGCTAACACCGGGGAGCTGTTTTTT. As protein: CASSQTPGANTGELFF.

The chain couples TRBV6-2 or TRBV6-3 to TRBJ2-1; TRBD2 matches 10 bases. This CDR3 spans 15 amino acids. The germline CDR1 and CDR2 sequences are MNHEY and SVGEGT. V was clipped by 2 bases and J by 7 bases; unmatched bases: 5. The CDR3 bases are TGTGCCAGCAGTTACCTAGCGGGAGATCGGAATGAGCAGTTCTTC. Protein product: CASSYLAGDRNEQFF.

The CDR3 DNA follows: TGTGCCAGCAGTTACTCGACAGAGAATCAGCCCCAGCATTTT. Translating gives CASSYSTENQPQHF. The chain uses TRBV6-5 and TRBJ1-5, with D possibly being TRBD1 (5 bases). Trimming cost V 0 bases and J 4 bases, with 7 bases left between them. Germline V gene sequence: CDR1 MNHEY, CDR2 SVGAGI. The CDR3 contains 14 residues.

The chain recombines TRBV6-2 or TRBV6-3 with TRBJ2-7; tentative D call: TRBD1 (6 bases). The V gene lost 2 bases and the J gene lost 6 bases, with 11 bases spanning the gap. The CDR3 length is 13 residues. CDR1 is MNHEY and CDR2 is SVGEGT in the germline V gene. As DNA, the CDR3 is TGTGCCAGCAGTTACGGGGACATACGCGAGCAGTACTTC. Translating it yields CASSYGDIREQYF.

This clone was counted only a few times. V and J are TRBV29-1 and TRBJ1-6, with TRBD1 matching 7 bases. CDR1 and CDR2 from the germline V gene are SQVTM and ANQGSEA. CDR3 length: 12 residues. The ends lost 5 bases at V and 8 bases at J; junction bases unmatched: 3. As DNA, the CDR3 is TGCAGCGTTCGACAGGGCGATTCACCCCTCCACTTT. It specifies CSVRQGDSPLHF.

This rearrangement joins TRBV7-9 to TRBJ2-2; possible D gene TRBD1, 6 bases. V was cut by 4 bases and J by 5 bases, with 14 bases left in between. The CDR3 loop spans 15 amino acids. Germline V gene lookup returns CDR1 SEHNR and CDR2 FQNEAQ (reference sequence). The CDR3 is CASSSDYRVTGELFF. CDR3 sequence (DNA): TGTGCCAGCAGCTCCGACTACAGGGTTACCGGGGAGCTGTTTTTT.

The CDR3 DNA is TGTGCCAGCAGTTTCCTCCCCTCCTACGAGCAGTACTTC. Translating gives CASSFLPSYEQYF. The chain employs TRBV27 and TRBJ2-7, with D uncertain. The CDR3 consists of 13 residues. Germline-derived CDR1 and CDR2 are MNHEY and SMNVEV (reference sequence). Trimming took 3 bases from V and 0 from J, leaving 6 bases between them.

J is TRBJ2-7 and V is TRBV7-9; D unresolved. The CDR3 is 15 residues long. V dropped 5 bases and J dropped 7 bases, with 21 bases sitting between them. In germline, CDR1 is SEHNR, CDR2 FQNEAQ (reference sequence). The CDR3: CASSGLAPLPTEQYF. CDR3 coding DNA: TGTGCCAGCAGCGGCCTTGCGCCCCTACCGACTGAGCAGTACTTC.

The chain uses TRBV6-5 and TRBJ2-2; D perhaps matches TRBD1 (6 bases). V was pared by 4 bases and J by 6 bases, with 9 bases between. This CDR3 has 13 residues. The germline V gene encodes CDR1 MNHEY and CDR2 SVGAGI. CDR3 in amino acids: CASSSQGPGELFF. CDR3 coding DNA: TGTGCCAGCAGTTCACAGGGCCCCGGGGAGCTGTTTTTT.

The chain has TRBV7-9 and TRBJ1-1, with D tentatively TRBD1 (6 bases). The CDR3 is 16 residues long. Trimming took 5 bases from V and 6 from J, leaving 22 bases between them. Looked up from germline, CDR1 is SEHNR and CDR2 is FQNEAQ (reference sequence). In DNA form, the CDR3 reads TGTGCCAGCAGCGACAGCCTCGGGACATCCCGGGCTGAAGCTTTCTTT. It codes for CASSDSLGTSRAEAFF.

The J gene is TRBJ1-4, the V gene TRBV2, with 7 bases matching TRBD1. The CDR3 is made up of 15 amino acids. CDR1 and CDR2 (germline): SNHLY, FYNNEI. Germline trimming cut 1 base from V and 4 bases from J; bases unmatched to any gene: 3. The CDR3 DNA follows: TGTGCCAGCAGTGAAGTGGGACAGATTAATGAAAAACTGTTTTTT. The encoded protein is CASSEVGQINEKLFF. The variable domain in full, with the rest retrieved from reference TRBV2 and TRBJ1-4, is EPEVTQTPSHQVTQMGQEVILRCVPISNHLYFYWYRQILGQKVEFLVSFYNNEISEKSEIFDDQFSVERPDGSNFTLKIRSTKLEDSAMYFCASSEVGQINEKLFFGSGTQLSVL.

This clone was recorded only once. This chain joins TRBV4-1 and TRBJ1-2; 7 bases line up with TRBD1. The ends lost 1 base at V and 8 bases at J; junction bases unmatched: 10. Germline V CDR1 and CDR2: MGHRA, YSYEKL. The CDR3 extends over 15 amino acids. The CDR3 DNA reads TGCGCCAGCAGCCAAGGATCTGGGACAGCCCAGGGCTACACCTTC. Residues: CASSQGSGTAQGYTF.